This entry lists 25 T cell receptor beta chains sequenced from one sample in a study of blood T cell repertoires in COVID-19. Method: immunoSEQ multiplex PCR; TCRdb's copy keeps in-frame clones and lacks some. The table has about 300,000 clones, 86% seen once. Input material: PBMCs or T cells enriched from blood (not recorded which). The receptors stem from a woman aged 18-30 years who had recovered from COVID-19.

This sequence joins TRBV2 and TRBJ2-1, with 7 nucleotides matching TRBD2. Germline V lookup: CDR1 SNHLY, CDR2 FYNNEI. This CDR3 has 16 amino acids. J lost 9 bases, V lost 3 bases, and 14 bases had no gene match. The CDR3 sequence is CASSDPEAGLVGEQFF. CDR3 bases: TGTGCCAGCAGTGACCCAGAAGCGGGATTGGTTGGTGAGCAGTTCTTC.

The chain employs TRBV3-1 (or the pseudogene TRBV3-2) and TRBJ2-3, with 12 bases lining up with TRBD2. The J segment lost 1 base and the V segment lost 5 bases, leaving 4 bases of the junction unmatched. The CDR3 runs 16 residues. Germline V CDR1 and CDR2: LGHDT, YNNKEL (reference sequence). CDR3 coding DNA: TGTGCCAGCAGCTCCGGGACTAGCGGGCGCACAGATACGCAGTATTTT. Its translation: CASSSGTSGRTDTQYF.

The V and J genes are TRBV11-1 and TRBJ2-7; 9 nucleotides match TRBD1. The length of the CDR3 is 13 residues. The junction had 4 bases not matched to a gene; V was cut back by 9 bases and J by 1 base. Germline V gene lookup returns CDR1 SGHAT and CDR2 FQDESV (reference sequence). The chain's CDR3 is CASRDRASYEQYF. The CDR3, as DNA: TGTGCCAGTCGGGACAGGGCTTCCTACGAGCAGTACTTC.

This chain links TRBV6-1 with TRBJ2-1, with D unresolved. The length of the CDR3 is 12 residues. Per the germline V gene, CDR1 is MNHNS and CDR2 is SASEGT. V lost 2 bases and J 5 bases, leaving 4 bases between the germline ends. In DNA, the CDR3 is TGTGCCAGCAGTGAATATGACAATGAGCAGTTCTTC. It specifies CASSEYDNEQFF.

The chain links TRBV5-4 to TRBJ1-1; perhaps TRBD1 as D (6 bases). This CDR3 comprises 14 residues. V lost 2 bases and J lost 0, with 8 bases in between. CDR1 and CDR2 (germline): SGHNT, YYREEE (reference sequence). CDR3 region: CASSLTGMNTEAFF. CDR3 coding DNA: TGTGCCAGCAGCTTAACAGGGATGAACACTGAAGCTTTCTTT.

V gene TRBV7-6 combines with J gene TRBJ2-1; 11 bases line up with TRBD2. Germline V gene data show CDR1 as SGHVS and CDR2 as FNYEAQ. After removal of 3 bases from V and 6 bases from J, the junction contained 4 bases not matched to a gene. The CDR3 contains 15 residues. CDR3 nucleotides: TGTGCCAGCAGCTTTAGCGGGGGGGCCGGCAATGAGCAGTTCTTC. It translates to CASSFSGGAGNEQFF.

The chain uses TRBV10-1 and TRBJ2-1; D is unclear. Trimming removed 3 bases from V and 0 bases from J, with 9 bases in between. Germline V gene sequence: CDR1 WNHNN, CDR2 SYGVQD (reference sequence). The CDR3 is 15 residues long. CDR3 nucleotides: TGCGCCAGCAGTGAAACCCCGAGCTCCTACAATGAGCAGTTCTTC. This encodes CASSETPSSYNEQFF.

Many counts were recorded for this clone. This chain uses TRBV7-9 with TRBJ2-7, with 9 nucleotides matching TRBD2. The CDR3 is 16 residues long. With 5 bases clipped from V and 2 bases from J, the junction kept 10 bases outside the gene matches. Germline lookup yields CDR1 SEHNR and CDR2 FQNEAQ (reference sequence). The CDR3 reads CASSPMSVAGAYEQYF. The DNA of the CDR3 is TGTGCCAGCAGCCCCATGTCGGTAGCGGGGGCCTACGAGCAGTACTTC.

The chain couples TRBV27 to TRBJ1-1; no clear D. The CDR3 sequence is 14 residues long. Germline V gives CDR1 MNHEY, CDR2 SMNVEV (reference sequence). V gave up 7 bases and J gave up 1 base, with 13 bases separating them. This chain's CDR3 is CASMLTTENTEAFF. CDR3 nucleotides: TGTGCCAGCATGTTGACAACAGAGAACACTGAAGCTTTCTTT.

The CDR3 DNA follows: TGTGCCAGCAGCTTAGATCGGACTAGTCACACAGATACGCAGTATTTT. Translating gives CASSLDRTSHTDTQYF. The chain links TRBV11-2 to TRBJ2-3; 7 bases map to TRBD2. Germline V gives CDR1 SGHAT, CDR2 FQNNGV. V trimming: 0 bases; J trimming: 2 bases; junction bases outside the gene matches: 5. This CDR3 has 16 residues.

This rearrangement joins TRBV11-3 to TRBJ1-1, with 9 bases that match TRBD1. This CDR3 region has 16 residues. The V gene end was trimmed by 1 base and the J gene end by 4 bases; junction bases not matched to a gene: 7. Germline V gives CDR1 SGHNT, CDR2 YENEEA. In DNA, the CDR3 is TGTGCCAGCAGCTTAGGGGGGGGACAGGGCCCCACTGAAGCTTTCTTT. Its protein product is CASSLGGGQGPTEAFF.

J is TRBJ2-3 and V is TRBV11-3; 8 nucleotides align to TRBD2. The CDR3 extends over 15 amino acids. V shed 5 bases, J shed 3 bases, and the junction held 7 bases outside the gene matches. CDR1 is SGHNT, CDR2 YENEEA, per germline. The CDR3 DNA sequence: TGTGCCAGCAGCAAAAGGCGGGGGGCAACAGATACGCAGTATTTT. The encoded protein is CASSKRRGATDTQYF.

The chain employs TRBV24-1 and TRBJ2-7; 7 bases fit TRBD2. This CDR3 spans 13 amino acids. The trim removed 1 base at V and 4 bases at J, leaving 0 bases unmatched. CDR1 KGHDR and CDR2 SFDVKD come from the germline V gene. The CDR3 DNA reads as TGTGCCACCAGTGATTTCGGGGGGTACGAGCAGTACTTC. It translates to CATSDFGGYEQYF.

V and J are TRBV3-1 (or the pseudogene TRBV3-2) and TRBJ1-2; D not certain. Trimming removed 1 base from V and 5 bases from J, with 8 bases in between. The CDR3 covers 13 residues. Germline values: CDR1 LGHDT, CDR2 YNNKEL (reference sequence). CDR3 protein: CASSQVEEYGYTF. The CDR3 nucleotides read TGTGCCAGCAGCCAAGTTGAAGAGTATGGCTACACCTTC.

The chain couples TRBV10-2 to TRBJ2-5; TRBD1 is a possible D gene (6 bases). This CDR3 has 14 residues. Between the trimmed V and J ends, which lost 6 bases and 4 bases, there was a span of 15 bases. Looked up from germline, CDR1 is WSHSY and CDR2 is SAAADI. The CDR3 sequence is CASRVTRGGETQYF. CDR3 DNA sequence: TGCGCCAGCAGAGTAACTAGAGGGGGAGAGACCCAGTACTTC.

The J gene is TRBJ2-1, the V gene TRBV4-1; D may be TRBD1 (6 bases). V was clipped by 1 base and J by 12 bases, with 10 bases between them. This CDR3 spans 12 amino acids. CDR1 MGHRA and CDR2 YSYEKL come from the germline V gene. CDR3 region: CASSQGSGAQFF. The CDR3 nucleotides read TGCGCCAGCAGCCAAGGTTCAGGGGCGCAGTTCTTC.

This chain joins TRBV27 and TRBJ2-1, with 7 bases fitting TRBD2. From germline, CDR1 is MNHEY and CDR2 SMNVEV (reference sequence). V was pared by 2 bases and J by 8 bases, with 6 bases of the junction left unmatched. This CDR3 is 14 amino acids long. Here the CDR3 DNA reads TGTGCCAGCAGTTTAGGGGGAGGGCTCTATGAGCAGTTCTTC. Amino acid sequence: CASSLGGGLYEQFF.

The V gene is TRBV28, the J gene TRBJ2-1; 7 nucleotides agree with TRBD1. Germline lookup yields CDR1 MDHEN and CDR2 SYDVKM. There are 20 residues in the CDR3. The trim removed 7 bases at V and 0 bases at J, leaving 21 bases unmatched. CDR3 sequence: CASTQTVSLRGGSSYNEQFF. In DNA form, the CDR3 reads TGTGCCAGCACTCAAACCGTTAGCTTAAGAGGGGGCAGCTCCTACAATGAGCAGTTCTTC.

This chain joins TRBV29-1 and TRBJ2-5; D is ambiguous. Trimming removed 2 bases from V and 4 bases from J, with 11 bases in between. The CDR3 has 13 amino acids. Germline assignment: CDR1 SQVTM and CDR2 ANQGSEA. The CDR3 sequence is CSVETAALETQYF. In DNA form, the CDR3 reads TGCAGCGTTGAAACTGCCGCTCTAGAGACCCAGTACTTC.

This chain connects TRBV21-1 to TRBJ2-7; TRBD2, the table's D call, was not compared with the DNA. TRBV21-1 is an annotated pseudogene. This CDR3 is 16 amino acids long. For the CDR3, the DNA is TGTGCCAGCAGAGGCTACGAGCTAGCGGAGGCCTTGGAGCAGTACTTC. Its protein is CASRGYELAEALEQYF.

The J gene is TRBJ2-1, the V gene TRBV9, with D perhaps matching TRBD1 (5 bases). This CDR3 is 14 amino acids long. The germline CDR1 and CDR2 sequences are SGDLS and YYNGEE. Trimming shortened V by 3 bases and J by 6 bases, and 13 bases separated the two germline ends. CDR3 residues: CASSANSGFNEQFF. DNA for the CDR3: TGTGCCAGCAGCGCCAATTCAGGGTTCAATGAGCAGTTCTTC. The entire variable domain, with the rest obtained from reference TRBV9 and TRBJ2-1, is as follows: DSGVTQTPKHLITATGQRVTLRCSPRSGDLSVYWYQQSLDQGLQFLIQYYNGEERAKGNILERFSAQQFPDLHSELNLSSLELGDSALYFCASSANSGFNEQFFGPGTRLTVL.

The chain combines TRBV27 with TRBJ1-1, with D hard to call. This CDR3 is 17 amino acids long. Germline V gives CDR1 MNHEY, CDR2 SMNVEV (reference sequence). V was clipped by 3 bases and J by 4 bases, with 21 bases between them. The CDR3 sequence is CASSFLAPGGRGTEAFF. The CDR3, as DNA: TGTGCCAGCAGTTTCCTGGCCCCGGGAGGGCGAGGCACTGAAGCTTTCTTT.

The chain employs TRBV28 and TRBJ1-5; D is possibly TRBD1 (6 bases). V was trimmed by 3 bases and J by 8 bases, leaving 20 bases between them. This CDR3 comprises 16 residues. Germline values: CDR1 MDHEN, CDR2 SYDVKM. The CDR3 nucleotides read TGTGCCAGCAGTTTCAGACAGGAATACCCCCTTGAGCCCCAGCATTTT. Translated: CASSFRQEYPLEPQHF. The full variable domain, with the rest looked up from reference TRBV28 and TRBJ1-5, is DVKVTQSSRYLVKRTGEKVFLECVQDMDHENMFWYRQDPGLGLRLIYFSYDVKMKEKGDIPEGYSVSREKKERFSLILESASTNQTSMYLCASSFRQEYPLEPQHFGDGTRLSIL.

This sequence joins TRBV2 and TRBJ1-2; 7 bases match TRBD1. V was pared by 6 bases and J by 1 base, with 5 bases of the junction left unmatched. Germline V gene sequence: CDR1 SNHLY, CDR2 FYNNEI. The length of the CDR3 is 14 residues. CDR3 loop: CASRLRGDNYGYTF. The CDR3 nucleotides are TGTGCCAGCAGGCTCAGGGGGGATAACTATGGCTACACCTTC.

The V and J genes are TRBV27 and TRBJ2-1; 7 bases match TRBD2. After removal of 2 bases from V and 4 bases from J, the junction contained 5 bases not matched to a gene. Per germline, CDR1 MNHEY and CDR2 SMNVEV (reference sequence). The CDR3 has 15 residues. The CDR3 spells CASSLGDYSYNEQFF. The CDR3 coding sequence is TGTGCCAGCAGTTTAGGGGACTATAGTTACAATGAGCAGTTCTTC.